This T cell receptor (beta chain) was captured by sequencing in a study of CD8 T cells in Susac syndrome. Germline-derived CDR1 and CDR2 are GTSNPN and SVGIG (reference sequence). The CDR3 runs 15 residues. V shed 2 bases, J shed 5 bases, and the junction held 8 bases outside the gene matches. Sequencing targeted TCR beta in T cells from blood (CD8+ and CD4+). TEMRA cells were FACS-enriched, with CD8+ and CD4+ T cells isolated negatively. An amount of RNA that ranged from about 0.45 to 1 ug was reverse transcribed with random hexamers. Amplification of TCR beta CDR3 by immunoSEQ multiplex PCR spanned 54 Vbeta and 13 Jbeta. TCRdb independently ran MiXCR on the immunoSEQ multiplex PCR reads; one entry per CDR3 protein. In the table there are some 300,000 distinct CDR3 sequences, roughly 85% of which are singletons.

The sequencing input was CD8+ T cells from PBMCs. The receptor was isolated from a human donor with multiple sclerosis. This chain joins TRBV30 and TRBJ2-7, with 11 bases lining up with TRBD1. CDR3 coding DNA: TGTGCCTGGAGTCCCGGGACAGGGGGGGTCGACGAGCAGTACTTC. Translating it yields CAWSPGTGGVDEQYF.